The rows below give T cell receptor beta chains drawn from one sample of a study of shared clonotypes between healthy human individuals. The table came from immunoSEQ multiplex PCR; TCRdb's copy has only in-frame clones and leaves some out. Of roughly 500,000 clones listed, roughly four fifths are singletons. What was sequenced was PBMCs. These receptors all come from a woman aged 40 to 49 in good health. Some clones in this sample may be carry-over from other donors' samples. CDR3s include the opening cysteine and the closing phenylalanine or tryptophan. A D gene is named only where the DNA matches it firmly. Some rows mark clone size as missing; the rest say once, few, many or name a class of expanded clone.

clone_size d_call j_call v_call cdr3_aa cdr3_nt
. . TRBJ2-7 TRBV9 CASSVGRGEWYEQYF TGTGCCAGCAGCGTAGGGCGGGGAGAGTGGTACGAGCAGTACTTC
. . TRBJ1-5 TRBV6-1 CASNPGGQPQHF TGTGCCAGCAATCCTGGGGGTCAGCCCCAGCATTTT
. . TRBJ2-2 TRBV19 CASRRYTGELFF TGTGCCAGTAGGAGATACACCGGGGAGCTGTTTTTT
. . TRBJ2-1 TRBV7-3 CASSYTRYNEQFF TGTGCCAGCAGCTATACCCGCTACAATGAGCAGTTCTTC
. . TRBJ1-1 TRBV19 CASRGPIQNTEAFF TGTGCCAGTAGGGGACCGATACAGAACACTGAAGCTTTCTTT
few . TRBJ1-2 TRBV19 CASSEGLYSGYTF TGTGCCAGTAGTGAAGGTTTGTATAGCGGCTACACCTTC
. . TRBJ2-5 TRBV5-1 CASSSTGVQETQYF TGCGCCAGCAGCTCGACAGGTGTACAAGAGACCCAGTACTTC
. . TRBJ2-3 TRBV29-1 CSVGTDTDTQYF TGCAGCGTTGGGACAGACACAGATACGCAGTATTTT
. TRBD1 TRBJ1-1 TRBV5-6 CASGGQGQNTEAFF TGTGCCAGCGGTGGACAGGGGCAGAACACTGAAGCTTTCTTT
. . TRBJ1-5 TRBV4-1 CASSQEVDQPQHF TGCGCCAGCAGCCAAGAGGTAGACCAGCCCCAGCATTTT
. TRBD2 TRBJ2-7 TRBV28 CASRGLGHEQYF TGTGCCAGTCGGGGACTAGGCCACGAGCAGTACTTC
. . TRBJ1-1 TRBV5-4 CASSSLVGNTEAFF TGTGCCAGCAGCTCCCTTGTGGGGAACACTGAAGCTTTCTTT
few . TRBJ2-7 TRBV7-8 CASSLTAGTSSYEQYF TGTGCCAGCAGCTTAACCGCCGGGACTTCCTCCTACGAGCAGTACTTC
many TRBD2 TRBJ2-3 TRBV10-3 CAISGASGRRDTQYF TGTGCCATCAGTGGAGCTAGCGGGAGGAGAGATACGCAGTATTTT
. TRBD2 TRBJ2-7 TRBV9 CASSGTSGSYEQYF TGTGCCAGTTCCGGGACTAGCGGCTCCTACGAGCAGTACTTC
. . TRBJ2-7 TRBV18 CASSPGDHEQYF TGTGCCAGCTCACCGGGGGATCACGAGCAGTACTTC
. TRBD1 TRBJ2-7 TRBV27 CASSSGQGNHEQYF TGTGCCAGCAGCTCGGGACAGGGAAACCACGAGCAGTACTTC
few . TRBJ1-4 TRBV9 CASSAGPNAVEKLFF TGTGCCAGCAGCGCAGGACCCAACGCGGTGGAAAAACTGTTTTTT
once TRBD2 TRBJ2-7 TRBV25-1 CASRLGTSGSRGEQYF TGTGCCAGCAGATTAGGGACTAGCGGGAGCCGAGGTGAGCAGTACTTC
once . TRBJ2-7 TRBV2 CASSSTAGPPYEQYF TGTGCCAGCAGCTCCACCGCAGGGCCCCCCTACGAGCAGTACTTC
. TRBD2 TRBJ2-1 TRBV9 CASSKRLAGGSNEQFF TGTGCCAGCAGCAAGCGACTAGCGGGAGGGTCCAATGAGCAGTTCTTC
. . TRBJ1-5 TRBV2 CASSETEGNQPQHF TGTGCCAGCAGTGAAACGGAGGGCAATCAGCCCCAGCATTTT
. TRBD1 TRBJ2-7 TRBV15 CATSPRTGGFYEQYF TGTGCCACCAGCCCCCGGACAGGGGGCTTCTACGAGCAGTACTTC
. . TRBJ1-4 TRBV28 CASSFSGAATNEILFF TGTGCCAGCAGTTTCTCGGGGGCTGCAACTAATGAAATACTGTTTTTT
once . TRBJ2-7 TRBV18 CASSSTGGNEQYF TGTGCCAGCTCATCGACAGGTGGTAACGAGCAGTACTTC
. . TRBJ2-7 TRBV7-3 CASSLGGHSYEQYF TGTGCCAGCAGCTTAGGGGGGCACTCCTACGAGCAGTACTTC
. . TRBJ1-2 TRBV11-2 CASSYAGDGYTF TGTGCCAGCAGCTACGCAGGGGATGGCTACACCTTC
many . TRBJ1-2 TRBV6-1 CASSIQGLNYGYTF TGTGCCAGCAGTATCCAGGGACTTAACTATGGCTACACCTTC
once . TRBJ2-7 TRBV28 CASRRTSGDEQYF TGTGCCAGCAGGAGGACTTCGGGGGACGAGCAGTACTTC
. . TRBJ2-7 TRBV6-5 CASSYSFIQYF TGTGCCAGCAGTTACTCGTTTATTCAGTACTTC
. TRBD2 TRBJ2-3 TRBV7-2 CASRRGLAGGTDTQYF TGTGCCAGCAGGAGGGGACTAGCGGGAGGCACAGATACGCAGTATTTT
. . TRBJ1-3 TRBV28 CASSPAGGENTIYF TGTGCCAGCAGTCCCGCTGGGGGTGAGAACACCATATATTTT
. . TRBJ2-7 TRBV5-1 CASNTGPPEDEQYF TGCGCCAGCAACACAGGGCCCCCGGAAGACGAGCAGTACTTC
. . TRBJ2-3 TRBV27 CASSLSSRTTDTQYF TGTGCCAGCAGTTTATCCAGCAGAACCACAGATACGCAGTATTTT
few TRBD1 TRBJ2-1 TRBV7-8 CASSLGPDRANNEQFF TGTGCCAGCAGCTTAGGGCCCGACAGGGCCAACAATGAGCAGTTCTTC
. TRBD1 TRBJ1-1 TRBV9 CASSVGTGFDTEAFF TGTGCCAGCAGCGTGGGGACAGGGTTCGACACTGAAGCTTTCTTT
. . TRBJ2-1 TRBV11-3 CASSPPTGYNEQFF TGTGCCAGCAGCCCCCCGACTGGGTACAATGAGCAGTTCTTC
. . TRBJ2-3 TRBV19 CASSIVHTDTQYF TGTGCCAGTAGTATAGTCCACACAGATACGCAGTATTTT
few TRBD1 TRBJ1-2 TRBV7-9 CASSLGGTGDGYTF TGTGCCAGCAGCTTAGGTGGGACAGGGGATGGCTACACCTTC
. TRBD1 TRBJ2-7 TRBV7-2 CASSLDRGRSYEQYF TGTGCCAGCAGCTTGGACAGGGGGCGATCCTACGAGCAGTACTTC
few . TRBJ1-5 TRBV28 CASSPGNQPQHF TGTGCCAGCAGTCCCGGAAATCAGCCCCAGCATTTT
. . TRBJ1-1 TRBV28 CASSLLMGADTEAFF TGTGCCAGCAGTTTACTGATGGGGGCAGACACTGAAGCTTTCTTT
. TRBD2 TRBJ2-2 TRBV10-2 CASSERTSGRADTGELFF TGCGCCAGCAGTGAGCGGACTAGCGGGAGAGCGGATACCGGGGAGCTGTTTTTT
. . TRBJ1-5 TRBV2 CASSEQLNQPQHF TGTGCCAGCAGTGAGCAGCTTAATCAGCCCCAGCATTTT
. . TRBJ2-3 TRBV13 CASSSTPEVDTQYF TGTGCCAGCAGCTCTACCCCAGAGGTAGATACGCAGTATTTT
few . TRBJ2-1 TRBV4-1 CASSQDRVAHEQFF TGCGCCAGCAGCCAAGATAGGGTGGCCCATGAGCAGTTCTTC
. . TRBJ2-3 TRBV5-1 CASSLERSTDTQYF TGCGCCAGCAGCTTGGAAAGAAGCACAGATACGCAGTATTTT
. TRBD1 TRBJ2-3 TRBV10-1 CASSESFGQGHLGDTQYF TGCGCCAGCAGTGAGTCGTTCGGACAGGGTCATTTGGGAGATACGCAGTATTTT
. TRBD1 TRBJ2-5 TRBV6-6 CASRPDRVKTQYF TGTGCCAGCAGACCGGACAGGGTAAAGACCCAGTACTTC
. TRBD2 TRBJ2-1 TRBV19 CASSIDGAGAGYNEQFF TGTGCCAGTAGTATAGATGGAGCGGGAGCGGGCTACAATGAGCAGTTCTTC
. . TRBJ1-1 TRBV21-1 CASQFDTYTEAFF TGTGCCAGCCAATTCGACACTTACACTGAAGCTTTCTTT
. TRBD2 TRBJ2-7 TRBV9 CASSNLAGRDEQYF TGTGCCAGCAGCAACCTAGCGGGACGGGACGAGCAGTACTTC
. . TRBJ2-3 TRBV19 CASSIEDLTDTQYF TGTGCCAGTAGTATAGAGGACTTAACAGATACGCAGTATTTT
. . TRBJ1-6 TRBV12-1 CASSFLWGTGSPLHF .
. . TRBJ2-7 TRBV11-2 CASSLAPAGLIEQYF TGTGCCAGCAGCTTAGCCCCGGCAGGGTTGATCGAGCAGTACTTC
once TRBD2 TRBJ2-1 TRBV30 CAWMGGNSYNEQFF TGTGCCTGGATGGGGGGGAACTCCTACAATGAGCAGTTCTTC
. TRBD1 TRBJ2-7 TRBV5-1 CASSLAPGTAYEQYF TGCGCCAGCAGCTTGGCGCCTGGGACAGCATACGAGCAGTACTTC